The 11 T cell receptor beta chains below were found in one sample sequenced in a study of CD8 T cells in ankylosing spondylitis (dated by TCRdb to 2016 to 2017). The protocol used for the library was 5' RACE. Sequencing was performed on an Illumina HiSeq 2500. TCRdb applied fastp at Q25 and MiXCR to the public reads, then kept only in-frame beta chains. Rows merge per CDR3 protein into single entries with the most common DNA and genes. This sample has fewer than 30,000 distinct CDR3 sequences in its table, and about 2.6% of those were observed once. The ten largest clonotypes hold 7.7% of the sample. The source material was blood, either unsorted or a sorted T cell fraction (not recorded which). These receptors were collected from a female donor with ankylosing spondylitis or in good health (not recorded which).

This clonotype was seen at least ten times. The V gene is TRBV9, the J gene TRBJ2-2; 12 bases agree with TRBD1. CDR3 length: 14 residues. CDR1 and CDR2 from the germline V gene are SGDLS and YYNGEE. V trimming: 9 bases; J trimming: 6 bases; junction bases outside the gene matches: 6. Here the CDR3 reads CATSGQGAAGELFF. The CDR3 DNA follows: TGTGCCACCTCGGGACAGGGGGCCGCCGGGGAGCTGTTTTTT.

Ten or more counts support this clonotype. The genes are TRBV9 and TRBJ2-5; D is unresolved. Germline V lookup: CDR1 SGDLS, CDR2 YYNGEE. The length of the CDR3 is 13 residues. Trimming removed 4 bases at V and 4 bases at J, with 11 bases between. The CDR3 region is CASSPRLAETQYF. The CDR3 DNA is TGTGCCAGCAGCCCCAGGTTGGCAGAGACCCAGTACTTC.

This clonotype has ten or more counts. The chain carries TRBV9 and TRBJ1-1; D may be TRBD1 (6 bases). V was trimmed by 3 bases and J by 1 base, leaving 10 bases between them. This CDR3 is built from 14 residues. The germline V gene encodes CDR1 SGDLS and CDR2 YYNGEE. The CDR3 sequence: CASSAQGQNTEAFF. The CDR3 nucleotides are TGTGCCAGCAGCGCGCAGGGGCAGAACACTGAAGCTTTCTTT.

This clonotype showed up many times. The V call is TRBV9, the J call TRBJ1-2; D gene ambiguous. The CDR3 loop spans 11 amino acids. Germline V lookup: CDR1 SGDLS, CDR2 YYNGEE. The V gene lost 5 bases and the J gene lost 7 bases, with 9 bases spanning the gap. Here the CDR3 reads CASSEGFGYTF. As DNA, the CDR3 is TGTGCCAGCAGTGAGGGATTTGGCTACACCTTC.

This clonotype was seen ten or more times. The chain recombines TRBV9 with TRBJ2-3; D is uncertain. Trimming removed 0 bases from V and 2 bases from J, with 4 bases in between. From germline, CDR1 is SGDLS and CDR2 YYNGEE. The length of the CDR3 is 13 residues. The CDR3 region is CASSVVLTDTQYF. CDR3 coding DNA: TGTGCCAGCAGCGTAGTCCTCACAGATACGCAGTATTTT.

This clonotype was recorded at least ten times. The rearrangement uses TRBV9 and TRBJ2-5, with 9 bases fitting TRBD2. The CDR3 spans 15 residues. The V and J ends lost 3 bases and 4 bases, in that order; junction bases with no gene match: 7. The V gene's germline CDR1 is SGDLS and CDR2 YYNGEE. CDR3 bases: TGTGCCAGCAGCGCCCATAGCGGGAGAGGAGAGACCCAGTACTTC. Protein product: CASSAHSGRGETQYF.

This clonotype was counted ten times or more. This chain links TRBV9 with TRBJ2-5; unclear D gene. Germline loops: CDR1 SGDLS, CDR2 YYNGEE. The CDR3 consists of 15 residues. The V end was cut by 0 bases, the J end by 2 bases, with 11 bases between. The CDR3 protein is CASSVVPGFQETQYF. The CDR3 DNA reads TGTGCCAGCAGCGTAGTTCCCGGGTTTCAAGAGACCCAGTACTTC.

The rearrangement links TRBV9 to TRBJ2-3; D may be TRBD2 (6 bases). V was pared by 4 bases and J by 3 bases, with 12 bases between. Germline CDR1 SGDLS, CDR2 YYNGEE. The CDR3 has 14 residues. The CDR3 DNA reads as TGTGCCAGCAGCCCCCGGGACTCGACAGATACGCAGTATTTT. It encodes CASSPRDSTDTQYF.

This clonotype was observed at least ten times. This sequence joins TRBV9 and TRBJ2-7; 9 nucleotides line up with TRBD1. This CDR3 is 14 amino acids long. Germline values: CDR1 SGDLS, CDR2 YYNGEE. Losses at the gene ends were 2 bases for V and 6 bases for J; bases not matched to a gene: 6. CDR3 nucleotides: TGTGCCAGCAGCGTCCGGGACAGGGTAGGCGAGCAGTACTTC. Translating gives CASSVRDRVGEQYF. The full variable domain, in which reference TRBV9 and TRBJ2-7 provide the parts outside the CDR3, is DSGVTQTPKHLITATGQRVTLRCSPRSGDLSVYWYQQSLDQGLQFLIQYYNGEERAKGNILERFSAQQFPDLHSELNLSSLELGDSALYFCASSVRDRVGEQYFGPGTRLTVT.

This clonotype occurred many times. This chain joins TRBV9 and TRBJ2-5; no reliable D call. V was clipped by 0 bases and J by 6 bases, with 9 bases between them. Germline V gene data show CDR1 as SGDLS and CDR2 as YYNGEE. CDR3 length: 13 amino acids. CDR3 residues: CASSVDVLQTQYF. For the CDR3, the DNA is TGTGCCAGCAGCGTAGACGTCCTGCAGACCCAGTACTTC.

This clonotype was recorded many times. The chain employs TRBV9 and TRBJ2-1; the D gene is possibly TRBD1 (6 bases). The CDR3 spans 13 residues. Trimming removed 0 bases from V and 11 bases from J, with 12 bases in between. Germline lookup yields CDR1 SGDLS and CDR2 YYNGEE. For the CDR3, the DNA is TGTGCCAGCAGCGTAGCTACTGGGACACAGCAGTTCTTC. As protein: CASSVATGTQQFF.